This TCR beta chain was observed in a study of T cell clusters in autoimmune cytopenias. Looking at the study overall: A median of about 52,000 TRB reads per sample yielded a median around 2,500 distinct clonotypes.

TRB amplification used 200 to 250 ng of peripheral blood genomic DNA. One tube held mixed TRB-A and TRB-B primer pools for touch-down PCR. TCRdb re-called the multiplex PCR reads; every CDR3 protein appears as one record, without DNA. This repertoire comprises nearly 15,000 distinct CDR3 sequences; its ten largest clones make up roughly 3.5%. General observations from the study: The T cell clusters came from computational analysis alone and lack functional validation.

According to its frequency, this clonotype is medium-sized. Its target is not known. CDR1 is SQVTM, CDR2 ANQGSEA, per germline. This CDR3 has 11 amino acids. The sample also formed part of further work on T cell repertoires in aging, cancer and after chemotherapy. That work states: Clear clonal overlap appeared across healthy donor samples taken over several months to years.

V is TRBV29-1 and J is TRBJ1-1. The receptor was derived from a human donor in good health. Material: peripheral blood. Here the CDR3 reads CSYVGKQKAFF. Using reference TRBV29-1 and TRBJ1-1 for the parts outside the CDR3, the full variable domain is SAVISQKPSRDICQRGTSLTIQCQVDSQVTMMFWYRQQPGQSLTLIATANQGSEATYESGFVIDKFPISRPNLTFSTLTVSNMSPEDSSIYLCSYVGKQKAFFGQGTRLTVV.